This TCR beta chain was found in a study of blood T cell repertoires in COVID-19. V shed 1 base and J 5 bases; nucleotides not matched to a gene: 9. Germline V gene sequence: CDR1 SGHDT, CDR2 YYEEEE. The length of the CDR3 is 17 residues. Measured with immunoSEQ multiplex PCR; TCRdb has only the in-frame clones, and not every one. The data show under 250,000 clones, roughly 84% seen once. The V call is TRBV5-6, the J call TRBJ1-2, with TRBD1 matching over 12 bases. The TCR originated in an elderly woman with acute or convalescent COVID-19. The sequenced material came from peripheral blood. CDR3 coding DNA: TGTGCCAGCAGCTTGTTGGGACAGGGGGCATTGGGGTATGGCTACACCTTC. It translates to CASSLLGQGALGYGYTF.